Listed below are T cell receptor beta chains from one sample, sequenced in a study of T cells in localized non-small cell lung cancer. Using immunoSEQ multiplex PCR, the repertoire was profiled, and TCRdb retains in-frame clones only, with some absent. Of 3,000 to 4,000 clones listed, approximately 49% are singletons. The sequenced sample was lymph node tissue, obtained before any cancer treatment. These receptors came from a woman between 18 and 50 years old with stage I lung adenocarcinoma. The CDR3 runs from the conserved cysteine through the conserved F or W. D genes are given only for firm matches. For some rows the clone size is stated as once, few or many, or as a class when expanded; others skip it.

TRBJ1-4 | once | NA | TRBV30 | TGTGCCTGGAGTAGGAGGGCGACTAATGAAAAACTGTTTTTT | CAWSRRATNEKLFF
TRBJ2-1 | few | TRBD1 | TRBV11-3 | TGTGCCAGCAGCTACGGATTCCGGGACAGGGCAAACAATGAGCAGTTCTTC | CASSYGFRDRANNEQFF
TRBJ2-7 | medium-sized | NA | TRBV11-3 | TGTGCCAGCAACTACCGGCCCCCCAACCCCCTCTACTACGAGCAGTACTTC | CASNYRPPNPLYYEQYF
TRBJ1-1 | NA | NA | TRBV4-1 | TGCGCCAGCAGCCAAGAGGGAGGGGAGACTGAAGCTTTCTTT | CASSQEGGETEAFF
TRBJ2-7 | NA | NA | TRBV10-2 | TGCGCCAGCAGTGTAATCGGATCCTACGAGCAGTACTTC | CASSVIGSYEQYF
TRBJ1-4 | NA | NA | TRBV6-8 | TGTGCCAGCAGTTTTCAGCGGAATGAAAAACTGTTTTTT | CASSFQRNEKLFF
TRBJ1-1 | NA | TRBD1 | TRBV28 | TGTGCCAGCAGTTCCGGGACAGGATATACTGAAGCTTTCTTT | CASSSGTGYTEAFF
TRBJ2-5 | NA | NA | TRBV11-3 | TGTGCCAGCAGCTTGGTGGGCAGCCAAGAGACCCAGTACTTC | CASSLVGSQETQYF
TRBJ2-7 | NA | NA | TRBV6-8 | TGTGCCAGCAGTTACTCTTACCGGGACTCCCATGTAGGAGAGCAGTACTTC | CASSYSYRDSHVGEQYF
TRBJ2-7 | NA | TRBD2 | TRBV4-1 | TGCGCCAGCAGCCATGGACTAGCGGGGGCCTACGAGCAGTACTTC | CASSHGLAGAYEQYF
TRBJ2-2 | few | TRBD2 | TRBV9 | TGTGCCAGCAGGGTAGCGGGAGGGCGGACCGGGGAGCTGTTTTTT | CASRVAGGRTGELFF
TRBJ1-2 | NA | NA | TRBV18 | TGTGCCAGCTCACTGAGGGAACAGGTCATGAATGGCTACACCTTC | CASSLREQVMNGYTF
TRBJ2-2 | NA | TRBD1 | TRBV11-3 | TGTGCCAGCAGCAGGGTACAGGGGGTACCCGGGGAGCTGTTTTTT | CASSRVQGVPGELFF
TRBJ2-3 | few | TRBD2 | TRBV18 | TGTGCCAGCTCACCTCCAGCTAGCGGGAAGACAGATACGCAGTATTTT | CASSPPASGKTDTQYF
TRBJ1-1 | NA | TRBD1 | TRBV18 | TGTGCCAGCTCACCACGAGGAGGGGGCGTTACTGAAGCTTTCTTT | CASSPRGGGVTEAFF
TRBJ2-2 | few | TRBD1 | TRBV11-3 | TGTGCTAGCAGCTCCGGGACAGGGGGCTTCGGGGAGCTGTTTTTT | CASSSGTGGFGELFF
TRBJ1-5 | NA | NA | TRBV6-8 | TGTGCCAGCAAGGTGGATAGCAATCAGCCCCAGCATTTT | CASKVDSNQPQHF
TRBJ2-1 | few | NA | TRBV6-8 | TGTGCCAGCAGTTATTTGATCCCCACTAATCGGAATGAGCAGTTCTTC | CASSYLIPTNRNEQFF
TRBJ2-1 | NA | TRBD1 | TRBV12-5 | TGTGCCACCACGACAGGGCCGATCAATGAGCAGTTCTTC | CATTTGPINEQFF
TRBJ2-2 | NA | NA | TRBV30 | TGTGCCTGGAGTGGGAGAACCGGGGAGCTGTTTTTT | CAWSGRTGELFF
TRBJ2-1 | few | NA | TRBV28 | TGTGCCAGCAGTTATGAGGACGTTCTCCCCTACAATGAGCAGTTCTTC | CASSYEDVLPYNEQFF
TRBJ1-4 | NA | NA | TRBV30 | TGTGCCTGGTCACCGGGACCAGAAAAACTGTTTTTT | CAWSPGPEKLFF
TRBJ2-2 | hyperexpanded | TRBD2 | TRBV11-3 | TGTGCCAGCAGACGGAGCGGGGCGGACACCGGGGAGCTGTTTTTT | CASRRSGADTGELFF
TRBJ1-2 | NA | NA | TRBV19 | TGTGCCAGTAGTATCGTAGGGGACAACTATGGCTACACCTTC | CASSIVGDNYGYTF
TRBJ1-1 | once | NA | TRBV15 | TGTGCCACCAGCCCCCAGTGGGGGGACACTGAAGCTTTCTTT | CATSPQWGDTEAFF
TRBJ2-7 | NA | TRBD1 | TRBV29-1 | TGCAGCGTTGTCTTCCCGGGACAGGTGCACTACGAGCAGTACTTC | CSVVFPGQVHYEQYF
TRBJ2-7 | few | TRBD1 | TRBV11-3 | TGTGCCAGCAGCATGGAATGGGGACAGCCGAGCTCCTACGAGCAGTACTTC | CASSMEWGQPSSYEQYF
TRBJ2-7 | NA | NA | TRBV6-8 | TGTGCCATCGAAGCTAGCCTAGGGAACTACGAGCAGTACTTC | CAIEASLGNYEQYF
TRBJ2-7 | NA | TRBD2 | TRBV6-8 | TGTGCCAGCAGTCCTAGCGGATTTTCCTACGAGCAGTACTTC | CASSPSGFSYEQYF
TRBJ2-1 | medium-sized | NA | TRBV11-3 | TGTGCCAGCAGCTTGGAATCGGGTTCACACAATGAGCAGTTCTTC | CASSLESGSHNEQFF
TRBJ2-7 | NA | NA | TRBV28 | TGTGCCAGCAGTTTAATTGGCAGCTACGAGCAGTACTTC | CASSLIGSYEQYF
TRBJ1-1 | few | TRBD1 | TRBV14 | TGTGCCAGCGGACAGGCGACGAACACTGAAGCTTTCTTT | CASGQATNTEAFF